The sequence of this TCR beta chain was determined in a study of blood T cell repertoires in COVID-19. Study context: Samples taken during acute and convalescent COVID-19 were collected in the United States, Italy and Spain.

The germline gives CDR1 MGHDK, CDR2 SYGVNS. The V end was cut by 5 bases, the J end by 8 bases, with 15 bases between. This CDR3 comprises 14 residues. Here immunoSEQ multiplex PCR was the method, and the copy in TCRdb shows in-frame clones only, minus some. This sample yields some 40,000 clones, of which under 85% are seen a single time; roughly 40% belongs to the top ten. The origin of this receptor is an elderly woman with acute or convalescent COVID-19. The gene calls are TRBV25-1 and TRBJ1-4, with D maybe TRBD1 (5 bases). The sequencing input was peripheral blood. The CDR3 region has the DNA TGTGCCAGCAGTCGGAGTCAGGGTGGAGAAAAACTGTTTTTT. Its protein product is CASSRSQGGEKLFF.